What follows is one T cell receptor beta chain and its context. The sample comes from a study of T cells in localized non-small cell lung cancer. There are 14 residues in the CDR3. Per germline, CDR1 SGDLS and CDR2 YYNGEE. The V end lost 3 bases, the J end lost 1 base, and 10 bases lay between the germline ends. Assay used: immunoSEQ multiplex PCR; TCRdb lists only in-frame clones, some missing. The repertoire consists of some 25,000 clones, with approximately 86% occurring once and the leading ten covering 5% to 6.5%. This chain links TRBV9 with TRBJ1-1; D is possibly TRBD1 (6 bases). The source is a male donor at least 60 years old with stage II squamous cell lung carcinoma. The sequencing here drew on peripheral blood, taken before any cancer treatment. CDR3 nucleotides: TGTGCCAGCAGCGACTCGACAGGGAACACTGAAGCTTTCTTT. As protein: CASSDSTGNTEAFF.